This T cell receptor beta chain emerged from a study of T cells in Graves' hyperthyroidism and ophthalmopathy. This clonotype was detected many times. Its antigen is still unknown. RNA transcripts served as the template for amplifying TCR beta CDR3 regions. The HTBI primer set was used in a first-round RT-PCR of the TCR CDR3. TCRdb reprocessed the multiplex PCR reads via MiXCR and lists one record per CDR3 protein. Of a few hundred thousand distinct CDR3 sequences detected, less than 20% appear once; the ten largest clones hold around 15%. Study outcomes and limitations: The model's output predicted ophthalmopathy at a median of about 5.9 months prior to onset.

The sequenced sample consisted of blood. This TCR came from a woman aged 40 to 50 with Graves' ophthalmopathy.

The CDR3 DNA is TGCAGTGCTAGAGACGTACGCGGGAGTCATAACGACGAGCAGTACTTC. This codes for CSARDVRGSHNDEQYF. The chain links TRBV20-1 to TRBJ2-7, with TRBD2 identical over 7 bases. There are 16 residues in the CDR3. The germline V gene encodes CDR1 DFQATT and CDR2 SNEGSKA (reference sequence). J lost 5 bases, V lost 0 bases, and 13 bases had no gene match.